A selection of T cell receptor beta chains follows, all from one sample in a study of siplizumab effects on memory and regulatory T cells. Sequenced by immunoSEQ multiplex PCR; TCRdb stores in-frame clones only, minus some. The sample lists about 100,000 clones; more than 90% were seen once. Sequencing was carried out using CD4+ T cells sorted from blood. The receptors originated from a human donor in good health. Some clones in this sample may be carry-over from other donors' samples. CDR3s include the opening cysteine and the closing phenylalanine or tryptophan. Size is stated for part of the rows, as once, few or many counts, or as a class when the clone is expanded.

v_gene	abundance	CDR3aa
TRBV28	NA	CASRDGGRAPNEKLFF
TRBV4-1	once	CASSQAGGNKNIQYF
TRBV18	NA	CASSPNRMNTEAFF
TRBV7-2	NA	CASSPLPDTQYF
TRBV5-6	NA	CASSWGSIEQYF
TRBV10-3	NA	CAISERSSGSHTGELFF
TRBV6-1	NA	CASSPTEYEQYF
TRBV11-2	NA	CASSSTRVSGRALYEQFF
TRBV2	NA	CASSLGTSGNEQFF
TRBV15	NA	CATRTGLGTDTQYF
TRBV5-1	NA	CASSYGQGLYEQYF
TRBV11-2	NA	CASSLVSGRPSYNEQFF
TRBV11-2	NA	CASSTSSGTATYEQYF
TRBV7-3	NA	CASSVDGNYGYTF
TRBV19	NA	CASNSARTDTQYF
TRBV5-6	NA	CASSFSLSGEDEQYF
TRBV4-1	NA	CASGETIGQGTSGTNYEQYF
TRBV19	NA	CASSIALSSGNTIYF